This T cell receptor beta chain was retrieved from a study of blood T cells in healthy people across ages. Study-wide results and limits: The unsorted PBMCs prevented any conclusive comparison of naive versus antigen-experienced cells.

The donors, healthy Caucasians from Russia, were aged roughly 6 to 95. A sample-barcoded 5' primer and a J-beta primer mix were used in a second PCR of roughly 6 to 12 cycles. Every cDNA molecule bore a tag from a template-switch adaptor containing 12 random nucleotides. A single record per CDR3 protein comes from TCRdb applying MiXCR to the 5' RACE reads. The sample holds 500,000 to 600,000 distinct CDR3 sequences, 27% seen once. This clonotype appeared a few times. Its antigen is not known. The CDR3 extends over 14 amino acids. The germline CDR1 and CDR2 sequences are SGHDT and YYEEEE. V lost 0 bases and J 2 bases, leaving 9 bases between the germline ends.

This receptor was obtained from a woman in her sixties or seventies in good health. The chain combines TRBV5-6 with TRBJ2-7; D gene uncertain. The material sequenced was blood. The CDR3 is CASSLVRPTYEQYF. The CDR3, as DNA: TGTGCCAGCAGCTTGGTGCGGCCTACCTACGAGCAGTACTTC.